The 2 T cell receptor beta chains presented below share a single source sample, sequenced in a study of blood T cell repertoires in COVID-19. This table comes from immunoSEQ multiplex PCR, and its TCRdb copy is limited to in-frame clones, with some not included. The sample records 200,000 to 250,000 clones, around 90% being singletons. The sequenced material came from PBMCs or T cells enriched from blood (not recorded which). Every receptor here comes from a young man who had been exposed to COVID-19.

CDR3 amino acids: CASSYRDSTYNEQFF. CDR3 bases: TGTGCCAGCAGTTACCGGGATTCGACTTACAATGAGCAGTTCTTC. The J gene is TRBJ2-1, the V gene TRBV25-1; possible D gene TRBD2, 5 bases. This CDR3 spans 15 amino acids. V gave up 5 bases and J gave up 4 bases, with 15 bases separating them. Germline loops: CDR1 MGHDK, CDR2 SYGVNS.

The gene calls are TRBV11-3 and TRBJ1-1; D unclear. The germline V and J ends were trimmed by 1 base and 1 base, with 4 bases remaining between them. The length of the CDR3 is 13 residues. The germline CDR1 and CDR2 sequences are SGHNT and YENEEA. CDR3 in amino acids: CASSLVGNTEAFF. CDR3 bases: TGTGCCAGCAGCTTAGTCGGGAACACTGAAGCTTTCTTT.